The TCR beta chain described here comes from a study of T cells after yellow fever vaccination. Study-level information: The authors prepared low-cell-number fractions using SMART-Seq v4 Ultra Low Input. The study, taken as a whole, reports: A small share of clonotypes appeared in both CD4 and CD8 compartments.

Per germline, CDR1 MGHRA and CDR2 YSYEKL. The CDR3 extends over 22 amino acids. Trimming stripped 2 bases from V and 1 base from J, with 29 bases between. This clonotype has only a few counts. One entry per CDR3 protein, called by TCRdb with MiXCR from the 5' RACE reads. The sample records some 100,000 distinct CDR3 sequences, 8.9% being singletons. J is TRBJ2-2 and V is TRBV4-1, with D possibly being TRBD1 or TRBD2 (8 bases each). The clonotype comes from a man aged 18 to 30 who received the YFV17D yellow fever vaccine. Sequencing was performed on CD8+ T cells not binding an NS4B(214-222) dextramer, sorted from PBMCs, taken around 15 days after the first yellow fever vaccination. The CDR3 here is CASSQTPLQGGLSGGNTGELFF. CDR3 bases: TGCGCCAGCAGCCAAACACCACTACAGGGGGGGCTGAGCGGGGGGAACACCGGGGAGCTGTTTTTT.